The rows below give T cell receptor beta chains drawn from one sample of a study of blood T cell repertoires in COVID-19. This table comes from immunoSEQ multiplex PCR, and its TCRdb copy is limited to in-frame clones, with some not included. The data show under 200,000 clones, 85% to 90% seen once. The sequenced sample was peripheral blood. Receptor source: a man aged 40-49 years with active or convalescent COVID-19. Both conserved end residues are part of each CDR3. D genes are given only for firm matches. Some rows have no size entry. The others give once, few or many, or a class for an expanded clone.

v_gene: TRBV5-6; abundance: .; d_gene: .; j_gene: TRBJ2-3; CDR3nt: TGTGCCAGCAGCTTGCGGGGGGCGTGGGATACGCAGTATTTT; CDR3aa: CASSLRGAWDTQYF
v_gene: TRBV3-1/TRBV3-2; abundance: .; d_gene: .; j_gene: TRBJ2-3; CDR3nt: TGTGCCAGCAGCTCGACATCCTTACCAGATACGCAGTATTTT; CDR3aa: CASSSTSLPDTQYF
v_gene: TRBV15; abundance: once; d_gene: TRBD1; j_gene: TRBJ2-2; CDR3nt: TGTGCCACCAGCAGGAAAAAGGGACAGGCGAACACCGGGGAGCTGTTTTTT; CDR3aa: CATSRKKGQANTGELFF
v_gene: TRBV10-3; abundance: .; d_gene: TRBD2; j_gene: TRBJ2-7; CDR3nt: TGTGCCATCAGTGACAGGACTAGCGGGAGTGAGCAGTACTTC; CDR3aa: CAISDRTSGSEQYF
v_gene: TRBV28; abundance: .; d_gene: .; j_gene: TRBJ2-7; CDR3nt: TGTGCCAGCGGGCGGGGAACTTCCTACGAGCAGTACTTC; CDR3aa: CASGRGTSYEQYF
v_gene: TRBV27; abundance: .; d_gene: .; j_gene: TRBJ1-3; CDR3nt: TGTGCCAGCAAAATGGACAGACGCTCTGGAAACACCATATATTTT; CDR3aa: CASKMDRRSGNTIYF
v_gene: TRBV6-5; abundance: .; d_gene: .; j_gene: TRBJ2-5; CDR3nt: TGTGCCAGCAGTTACTCGGGCTACCAAGAGACCCAGTACTTC; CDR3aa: CASSYSGYQETQYF
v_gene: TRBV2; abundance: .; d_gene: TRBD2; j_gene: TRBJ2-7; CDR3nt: TGTGCCAGCAGAACCGGGACTAGCGGGAGAGGTCGCGGGTCCTACGAGCAGTACTTC; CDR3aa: CASRTGTSGRGRGSYEQYF
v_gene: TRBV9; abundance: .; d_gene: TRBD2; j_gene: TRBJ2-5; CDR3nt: TGTGCCAGCAGCGTAGGGACTAGCGGTTATGAGACCCAGTACTTC; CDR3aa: CASSVGTSGYETQYF
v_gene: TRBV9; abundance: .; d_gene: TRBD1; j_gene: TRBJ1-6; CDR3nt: TGTGCCAGCAGCGGGAGGGACAGGGGTAACTATAATTCACCCCTCCACTTT; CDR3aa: CASSGRDRGNYNSPLHF
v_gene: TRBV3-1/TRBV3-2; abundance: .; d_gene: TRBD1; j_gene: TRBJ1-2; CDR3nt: TGTGCCAGCAGCCCCAAGAGTGAGGGACAGGGGATCCCGTATGGCTACACCTTC; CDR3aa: CASSPKSEGQGIPYGYTF
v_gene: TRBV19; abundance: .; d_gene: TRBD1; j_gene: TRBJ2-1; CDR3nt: TGTGCCAGTAGTGTTGGGACAGGGGCTAATAATGAGCAGTTCTTC; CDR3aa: CASSVGTGANNEQFF
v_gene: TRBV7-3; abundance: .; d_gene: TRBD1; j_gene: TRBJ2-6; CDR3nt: TGTGCCAGCAGCTTACAGGACAGGGGAGGAACTGGGGCCAACGTCCTGACTTTC; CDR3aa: CASSLQDRGGTGANVLTF
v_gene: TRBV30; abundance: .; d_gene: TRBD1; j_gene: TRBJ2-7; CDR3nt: TGTGCCTGGAGCGACAGGGGATCCGAGCAGTACTTC; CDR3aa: CAWSDRGSEQYF
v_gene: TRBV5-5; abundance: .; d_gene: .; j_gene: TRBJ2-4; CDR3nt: TGTGCCAGCGCGGCTCCTGCCAAAAACATTCAGTACTTC; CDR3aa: CASAAPAKNIQYF
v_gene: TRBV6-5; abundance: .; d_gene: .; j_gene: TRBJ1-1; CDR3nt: TGTGCCAGCAAATCTTACACTGAAGCTTTCTTT; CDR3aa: CASKSYTEAFF
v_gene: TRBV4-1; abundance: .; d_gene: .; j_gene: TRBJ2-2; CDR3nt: TGCGCCAGCAGCCAAGGTTCGGTCGCCCCAAAAAACACCGGGGAGCTGTTTTTT; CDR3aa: CASSQGSVAPKNTGELFF
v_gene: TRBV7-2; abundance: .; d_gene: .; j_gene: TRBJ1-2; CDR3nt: TGTGCCAGCAGCTTAATAACAGGATATGGCTACACCTTC; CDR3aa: CASSLITGYGYTF
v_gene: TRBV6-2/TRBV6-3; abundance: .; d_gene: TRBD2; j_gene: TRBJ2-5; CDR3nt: TGTGCCAGCAGTTACCACACTAGCGGTAGGGAGACCCAGTACTTC; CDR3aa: CASSYHTSGRETQYF
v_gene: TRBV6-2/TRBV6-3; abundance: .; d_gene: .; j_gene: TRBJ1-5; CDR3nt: TGTGCCAGCAGTTATTCCCCGGGGGGATCCAATCAGCCCCAGCATTTT; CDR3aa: CASSYSPGGSNQPQHF
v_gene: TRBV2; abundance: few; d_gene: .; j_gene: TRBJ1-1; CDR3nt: TGTGCCAGCAGTGAATTATTGAACACTGAAGCTTTCTTT; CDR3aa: CASSELLNTEAFF
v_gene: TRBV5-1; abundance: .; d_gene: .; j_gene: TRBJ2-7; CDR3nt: TGCGCCAGCAGCTTGGAGAGGGGGAGTAGGGATCCCTACGAGCAGTACTTC; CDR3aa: CASSLERGSRDPYEQYF
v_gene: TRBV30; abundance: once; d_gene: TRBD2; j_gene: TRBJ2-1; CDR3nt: TGTGCCTGGACCACGACCCTACTAGCGACGAACTCCTACAATGAGCAGTTCTTC; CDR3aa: CAWTTTLLATNSYNEQFF
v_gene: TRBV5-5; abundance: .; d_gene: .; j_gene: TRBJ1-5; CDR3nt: TGTGCCAGCAGCTTACCCCCTTGGGGCCAAAGCAATCAGCCCCAGCATTTT; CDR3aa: CASSLPPWGQSNQPQHF
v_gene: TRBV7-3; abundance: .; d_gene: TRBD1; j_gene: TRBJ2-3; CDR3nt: TGTGCCAGCAGCTTATACCGGACAGGTACGCAGTATTTT; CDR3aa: CASSLYRTGTQYF